Below, one T cell receptor (beta chain) is given with its context. No antigen is known for it. There are no base qualities to consult, and no much larger clone falls within one base. The data derive from a study of blood T cell repertoires in COVID-19 (dated by TCRdb to 2018 to 2021). Background for the entire study: Collaborator samples came from the United States, Italy and Spain and covered acute and convalescent phases of COVID-19. The dataset comprised deeply sampled blood TCRbeta repertoires from subjects exposed to, actively infected with, or recovered from COVID-19. The repertoires were released in a freely available public database intended as a resource for research on the immune response to SARS-CoV-2. The material from the prospective study consisted of cDNA or gDNA derived from T cells, B-cell-depleted T cells, or PBMCs. Samples came from the ongoing ImmuneRACE study (first 160 participants) plus 1,254 subjects from 6 global collaborators. Where HLA class I and class II types were available, the types were taken from metadata supplied by the sample provider, not from assay-based typing. Sample metadata almost always included a de-identified subject ID, COVID-19 status, age in years and sex. On the study overall, not on this receptor specifically: Clinical and demographic metadata were provided uncurated, with the amount varying by source and participant.

Each collaborating institution followed its own protocols to collect whole blood in K2EDTA tubes. For TCRbeta analysis, collaborators shipped samples as frozen whole blood, isolated PBMCs, or DNA extracted from either of those sample types. The immunoSEQ Assay, a bias-controlled multiplex PCR, was used to amplify TCRbeta CDR3 regions from genomic DNA. Concerning the study's data processing: The number of nucleated cells in each sample was estimated from the amplification of reference gene primers within the assay. Sequence reads were collapsed and filtered to measure the absolute abundance of every unique TCRbeta CDR3 rearrangement. For each sample, productive Simpson clonality was calculated as the square root of Simpson's diversity index across productive rearrangements. The source is immuneACCESS, and TCRdb retained only in-frame sequences with V and J called. Part of the clones is not carried over; for the studies checked, unresolved V genes explain less than half of this, and the remainder is unexplained. V and J calls and clone size come straight from that table; D and trimming were deduced from the DNA. The sample profile shows under 250,000 clones; approximately 83% of them were found once. Nearly 9% of the sample is held by the ten biggest clonotypes.

As encoded in the germline V gene, CDR1 is KGHDR while CDR2 is SFDVKD. Trimming at the junction amounts to 2 bases on V and 3 bases on J, and the germline ends lie 14 bases apart. From its cysteine to its phenylalanine, the CDR3 spans 16 amino acids. Just the 48-base CDR3 DNA is kept, in frame starting at base 1. Sequencing input: peripheral blood. The clonotype comes from a man older than 75 with acute or convalescent COVID-19. The chain is made from TRBV24-1 and TRBJ2-3; the D gene remains uncertain. The DNA sequence is as follows: TGTGCCACCAGTGATTCCGCAGGCCGCTGGACAGATACGCAGTATTTT. Translated, it gives CATSDSAGRWTDTQYF.